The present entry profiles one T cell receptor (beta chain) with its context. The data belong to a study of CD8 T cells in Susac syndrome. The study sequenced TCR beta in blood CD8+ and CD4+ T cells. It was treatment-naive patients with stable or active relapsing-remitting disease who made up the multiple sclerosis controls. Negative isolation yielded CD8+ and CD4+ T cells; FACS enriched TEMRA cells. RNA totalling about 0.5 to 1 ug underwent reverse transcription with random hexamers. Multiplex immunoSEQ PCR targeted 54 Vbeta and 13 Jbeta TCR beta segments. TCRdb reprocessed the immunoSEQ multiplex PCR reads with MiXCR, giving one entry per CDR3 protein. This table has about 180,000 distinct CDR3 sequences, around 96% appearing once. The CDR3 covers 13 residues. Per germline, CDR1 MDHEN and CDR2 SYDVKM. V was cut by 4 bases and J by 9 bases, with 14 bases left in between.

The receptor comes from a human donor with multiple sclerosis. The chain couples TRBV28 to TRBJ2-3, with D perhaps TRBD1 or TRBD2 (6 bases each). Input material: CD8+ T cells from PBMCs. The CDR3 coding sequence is TGTGCCAGCAGTTCCATCCCGGGGGCCACGCAGTATTTT. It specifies CASSSIPGATQYF.